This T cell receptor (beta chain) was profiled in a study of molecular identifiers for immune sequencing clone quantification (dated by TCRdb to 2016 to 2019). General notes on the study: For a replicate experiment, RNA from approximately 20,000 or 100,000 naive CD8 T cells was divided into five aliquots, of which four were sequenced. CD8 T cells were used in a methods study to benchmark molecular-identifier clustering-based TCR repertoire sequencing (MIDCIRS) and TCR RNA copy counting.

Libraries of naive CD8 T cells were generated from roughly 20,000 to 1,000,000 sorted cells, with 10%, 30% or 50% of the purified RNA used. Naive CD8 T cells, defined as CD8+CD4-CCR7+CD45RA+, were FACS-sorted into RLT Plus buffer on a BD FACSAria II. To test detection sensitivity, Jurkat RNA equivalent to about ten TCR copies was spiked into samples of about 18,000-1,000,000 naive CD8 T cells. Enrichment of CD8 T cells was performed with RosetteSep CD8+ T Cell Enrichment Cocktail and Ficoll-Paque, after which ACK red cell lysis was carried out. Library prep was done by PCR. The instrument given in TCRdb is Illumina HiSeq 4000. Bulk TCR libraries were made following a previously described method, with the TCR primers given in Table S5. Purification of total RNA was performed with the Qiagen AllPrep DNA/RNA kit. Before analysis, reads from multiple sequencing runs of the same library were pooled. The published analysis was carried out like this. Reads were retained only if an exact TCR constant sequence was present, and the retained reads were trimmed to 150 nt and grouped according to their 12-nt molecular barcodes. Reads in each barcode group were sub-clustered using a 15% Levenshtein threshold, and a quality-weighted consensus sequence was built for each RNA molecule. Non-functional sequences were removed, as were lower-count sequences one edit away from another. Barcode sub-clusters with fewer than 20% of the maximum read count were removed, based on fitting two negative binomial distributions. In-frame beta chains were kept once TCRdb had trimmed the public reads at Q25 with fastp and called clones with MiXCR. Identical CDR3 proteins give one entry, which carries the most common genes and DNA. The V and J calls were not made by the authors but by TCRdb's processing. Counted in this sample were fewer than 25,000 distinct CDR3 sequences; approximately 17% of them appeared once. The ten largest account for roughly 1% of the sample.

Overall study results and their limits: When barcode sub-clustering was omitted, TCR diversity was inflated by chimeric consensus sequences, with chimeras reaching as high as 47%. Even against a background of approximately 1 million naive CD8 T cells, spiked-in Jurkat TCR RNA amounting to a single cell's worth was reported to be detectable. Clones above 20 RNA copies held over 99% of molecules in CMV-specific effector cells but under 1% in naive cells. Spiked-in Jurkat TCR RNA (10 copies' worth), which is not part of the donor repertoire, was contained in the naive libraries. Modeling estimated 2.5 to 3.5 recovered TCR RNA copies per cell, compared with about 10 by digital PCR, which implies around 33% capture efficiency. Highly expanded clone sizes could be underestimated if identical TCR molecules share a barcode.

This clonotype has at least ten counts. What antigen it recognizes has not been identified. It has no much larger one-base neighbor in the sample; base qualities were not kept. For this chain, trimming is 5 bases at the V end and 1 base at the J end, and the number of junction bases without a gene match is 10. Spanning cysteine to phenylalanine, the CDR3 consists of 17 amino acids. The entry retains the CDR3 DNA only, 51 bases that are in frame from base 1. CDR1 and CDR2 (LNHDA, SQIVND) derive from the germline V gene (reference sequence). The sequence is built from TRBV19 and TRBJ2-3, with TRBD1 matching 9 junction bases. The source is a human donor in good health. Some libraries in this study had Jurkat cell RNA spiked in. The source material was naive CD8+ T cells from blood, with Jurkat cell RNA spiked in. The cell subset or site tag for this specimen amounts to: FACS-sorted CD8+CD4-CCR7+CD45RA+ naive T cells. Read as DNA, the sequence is TGTGCCAGTAGTCTCCTCTTTACAGGGGGCGGCACAGATACGCAGTATTTT. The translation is CASSLLFTGGGTDTQYF.